These 22 T cell receptor beta chains were all obtained from the same sample, sequenced in a study of regulatory T cells in long-lasting Graves disease. Time point defined: newly diagnosed GD, antithyroid drugs for less than 3 months. Isolated PBMC RNA provided the starting material for the TCR library. Assembly of TCR beta libraries relied on iRepertoire HTBI primers together with Arm-PCR of CDR3 regions. MiXCR was run by TCRdb on the multiplex PCR reads, yielding one entry per CDR3 protein. In the table there are fewer than 650,000 distinct CDR3 sequences, around 15% of which are singletons. These data also formed part of another study, on T cells in Graves' hyperthyroidism and ophthalmopathy.

Sequenced here: peripheral blood mononuclear cells (PBMCs), sampled at new diagnosis, from a patient treated with antithyroid drugs. Receptors originate from a man younger than 35 with Graves disease.

The sample holds many counts of this clonotype. V and J are TRBV27 and TRBJ1-5; TRBD1 matches at 10 bases. The junction had 17 bases not matched to a gene; V was cut back by 5 bases and J by 4 bases. The CDR3 consists of 19 residues. Germline V lookup: CDR1 MNHEY, CDR2 SMNVEV (reference sequence). DNA of the CDR3: TGTGCCAGCAGTCCCTCTAGGGGTCGGGGGACAGGGGAGAATCAGCCCCAGCATTTT. Translation gives CASSPSRGRGTGENQPQHF.

This clonotype has just a few counts. The V call is TRBV5-6, the J call TRBJ1-1; D call uncertain. Germline V gene sequence: CDR1 SGHDT, CDR2 YYEEEE. This CDR3 spans 12 amino acids. Trimming removed 2 bases at V and 11 bases at J, with 13 bases between. The CDR3 loop reads CASSLRKGGAFF. CDR3 nucleotides: TGTGCCAGCAGCTTACGAAAGGGTGGTGCTTTCTTT.

In this sample, this clonotype turned up many times. The chain carries TRBV12-3 or TRBV12-4 and TRBJ2-7, with D possibly being TRBD1 or TRBD2 (5 bases each). The CDR3 sequence is 14 residues long. Trimming removed 5 bases from V and 5 bases from J, with 16 bases in between. The CDR3 DNA reads TGTGCCAGCAGTCCGGTCGGGACGGTCAACGAGCAGTACTTC. Encoded protein: CASSPVGTVNEQYF.

V gene TRBV27 combines with J gene TRBJ1-6; tentatively, D is TRBD1 (5 bases). The V end lost 7 bases, the J end lost 9 bases, and 22 bases lay between the germline ends. Germline-derived CDR1 and CDR2 are MNHEY and SMNVEV (reference sequence). The CDR3 totals 16 residues. The CDR3 DNA is TGTGCCAGCACCAAAATCAAAGGGGCCGGTGGTTCACCCCTCCACTTT. Amino acids: CASTKIKGAGGSPLHF.

This clonotype was counted only a few times. This chain uses TRBV7-9 with TRBJ1-1; the match to TRBD1 covers 7 bases. The CDR3 sequence is 14 residues long. Germline trimming cut 3 bases from V and 1 base from J; bases unmatched to any gene: 2. Germline CDR1 reads SEHNR; CDR2 reads FQNEAQ (reference sequence). CDR3 coding DNA: TGTGCCAGCAGCTTTCGACAGGGGAACACTGAAGCTTTCTTT. It encodes CASSFRQGNTEAFF.

The rearrangement joins TRBV7-9 to TRBJ2-7; D might be TRBD1 (6 bases). Trimming took off 4 bases at V and 3 bases at J, with 10 bases between the two ends. This CDR3 has 13 amino acids. Germline loops: CDR1 SEHNR, CDR2 FQNEAQ (reference sequence). The CDR3 reads CASSYGTIYEQYF. In DNA, the CDR3 is TGTGCCAGCAGCTACGGGACAATCTACGAGCAGTACTTC.

V usage is TRBV13 and J usage is TRBJ2-1; TRBD1 matches at 10 bases. The CDR3 has 16 amino acids. The germline V gene has CDR1 PRHDT and CDR2 FYEKMQ (reference sequence). The V and J ends lost 6 bases and 6 bases, in that order; junction bases with no gene match: 11. CDR3 bases: TGTGCCAGCAGTTGGGAGACAGGGGGCATCGGCAATGAGCAGTTCTTC. It specifies CASSWETGGIGNEQFF.

This chain uses TRBV25-1 with TRBJ1-4, with D unresolved. CDR3 length: 16 residues. CDR1 is MGHDK, CDR2 SYGVNS, per germline. Trimming took off 3 bases at V and 5 bases at J, with 16 bases between the two ends. The CDR3 spells CASSEFAPEKNEKLFF. The CDR3 bases are TGTGCCAGCAGTGAGTTCGCCCCGGAGAAGAATGAAAAACTGTTTTTT.

As for this clonotype: The germline gene is not matched at one end of the junction; a read error may be the cause. The chain joins TRBV15 to TRBJ2-1; no clear D. CDR3 length: 14 residues. Germline V gives CDR1 LNHNV, CDR2 YYDKDF (reference sequence). CDR3 in amino acids: CTTRPLLESDEQFF. CDR3 DNA sequence: TGTACCACCAGACCCCTCCTAGAATCAGATGAGCAGTTCTTC. The variable domain in full, with the rest retrieved from reference TRBV15 and TRBJ2-1, is DAMVIQNPRYQVTQFGKPVTLSCSQTLNHNVMYWYQQKSSQAPKLLFHYYDKDFNNEADTPDNFQSRRPNTSFCFLDIRSPGLGDTAMYLCTTRPLLESDEQFFGPGTRLTVL.

The sample holds many counts of this clonotype. This CDR3 is CASSAGTYQETQYF. In DNA form, the CDR3 reads TGTGCCAGCTCGGCAGGGACCTACCAAGAGACCCAGTACTTC. V is TRBV2 and J is TRBJ2-5, with D perhaps given as TRBD1 or TRBD2 (5 bases each). Germline CDR1 is SNHLY and CDR2 is FYNNEI. This CDR3 is built from 14 residues. Trimming removed 8 bases at V and 0 bases at J, with 13 bases between.

This clonotype was observed many times. This rearrangement joins TRBV6-5 to TRBJ2-1; no reliable D call. This CDR3 region has 17 residues. V shed 2 bases and J shed 0 bases, with 14 bases lying between them. Germline-derived CDR1 and CDR2 are MNHEY and SVGAGI. The CDR3 is CASSYNGVGNSYNEQFF. In nucleotides, the CDR3 is TGTGCCAGCAGTTACAACGGAGTGGGAAACTCCTACAATGAGCAGTTCTTC.

The chain is built from TRBV11-2 and TRBJ2-1; TRBD2 agrees at 10 bases. Per germline, CDR1 SGHAT and CDR2 FQNNGV. The CDR3 totals 16 residues. After removal of 6 bases from V and 3 bases from J, the junction contained 8 bases not matched to a gene. The CDR3 protein is CASSLVTSGVYNEQFF. CDR3 DNA sequence: TGTGCCAGCAGTCTCGTCACTAGCGGGGTCTACAATGAGCAGTTCTTC.

The chain uses TRBV7-9 and TRBJ2-3; TRBD2 matches at 10 bases. V lost 2 bases to trimming and J lost 8 bases; unmatched junction nucleotides: 7. CDR1 is SEHNR, CDR2 FQNEAQ, per germline (reference sequence). This CDR3 is 15 amino acids long. The CDR3 spells CASSLTGTSEGTQYF. The CDR3 nucleotides read TGTGCCAGCAGCTTAACCGGGACTAGCGAGGGTACGCAGTATTTT.

The rearrangement links TRBV24-1 to TRBJ2-1, with TRBD1 identical over 8 bases. There are 16 residues in the CDR3. V lost 3 bases and J lost 7; bases outside the gene matches: 10. Germline CDR1 and CDR2: KGHDR and SFDVKD. As DNA, the CDR3 is TGTGCCACCAGTGATGGGACAGGAATAGGAAGGAATGAGCAGTTCTTC. Translating gives CATSDGTGIGRNEQFF.

The J gene is TRBJ1-3, the V gene TRBV10-3; a possible D gene is TRBD1 (5 bases). Germline V gene data show CDR1 as ENHRY and CDR2 as SYGVKD. V dropped 4 bases and J dropped 0 bases, with 10 bases sitting between them. CDR3 length equals 15 residues. The CDR3 spells CAISGAGHSGNTIYF. CDR3 nucleotides: TGTGCCATCAGTGGGGCAGGGCACTCTGGAAACACCATATATTTT.

This clonotype was seen a handful of times. This sequence joins TRBV28 and TRBJ2-7, with 7 bases identical to TRBD1. Per germline, CDR1 MDHEN and CDR2 SYDVKM. The V segment lost 7 bases and the J segment 5 bases; nucleotides outside the gene matches: 5. This CDR3 has 12 residues. For the CDR3, the DNA is TGTGCCAGCATGACAGGGCCCCACGAGCAGTACTTC. Encoded protein: CASMTGPHEQYF.

There are many counts of this clonotype. This sequence joins TRBV30 and TRBJ1-5; 9 bases map to TRBD1. There are 15 residues in the CDR3. The V gene end was trimmed by 5 bases and the J gene end by 8 bases; junction bases not matched to a gene: 13. Germline V gene sequence: CDR1 GTSNPN, CDR2 SVGIG (reference sequence). In DNA, the CDR3 is TGTGCCTGGGGGCCCCCCGGGACAGGGTACGAGCCCCAGCATTTT. Residues: CAWGPPGTGYEPQHF. Supplemented by reference TRBV30 and TRBJ1-5, the full variable domain reads SQTIHQWPATLVQPVGSPLSLECTVEGTSNPNLYWYRQAAGRGLQLLFYSVGIGQISSEVPQNLSASRPQDRQFILSSKKLLLSDSGFYLCAWGPPGTGYEPQHFGDGTRLSIL.

This rearrangement joins TRBV7-2 to TRBJ2-5; D is unclear. V lost 5 bases and J lost 4, with 11 bases in between. Per germline, CDR1 SGHTA and CDR2 FQGNSA. This CDR3 is 13 amino acids long. Written as DNA, the CDR3 is TGTGCCAGCAGCCCCTCCCCCGTAGAGACCCAGTACTTC. Protein product: CASSPSPVETQYF.

The chain uses TRBV7-9 and TRBJ1-2; 7 bases are a match to TRBD1. This CDR3 spans 15 amino acids. Unmatched junction bases numbered 9, after V lost 4 bases and J lost 4 bases. In germline, CDR1 is SEHNR, CDR2 FQNEAQ (reference sequence). The CDR3 DNA reads as TGTGCCAGCAGCTCCCCGGACAGGATTTCCTATGGCTACACCTTC. Protein product: CASSSPDRISYGYTF.

At least ten counts were recorded for this clonotype. The chain uses TRBV7-2 and TRBJ2-3; tentative D call: TRBD2 (6 bases). From germline, CDR1 is SGHTA and CDR2 FQGNSA. The CDR3 covers 13 residues. Trimming cost V 5 bases and J 6 bases, with 12 bases left between them. This chain's CDR3 is CASSGEVLDTQYF. In DNA, the CDR3 is TGTGCCAGCAGCGGGGAGGTCTTGGATACGCAGTATTTT.

In this sample, this clonotype turned up many times. J is TRBJ2-5 and V is TRBV7-2; D might be TRBD2 (6 bases). Germline V gene sequence: CDR1 SGHTA, CDR2 FQGNSA. CDR3 length equals 14 residues. Trimming took off 5 bases at V and 4 bases at J, with 14 bases between the two ends. Here the CDR3 DNA reads TGTGCCAGCAGCATCTCGGGACTCTTAGAGACCCAGTACTTC. Protein: CASSISGLLETQYF.

This clonotype was picked up one time. One base away lies a much larger clone, so this may be a sequencing read error. The chain uses TRBV12-3 or TRBV12-4 and TRBJ1-4; 9 nucleotides agree with TRBD1. CDR3 length: 15 residues. CDR3 bases: TGTGCCAGCAGCCGGGGACAGGGAGCTAATGAAAAACTGCTTTTT. This codes for CASSRGQGANEKLLF.